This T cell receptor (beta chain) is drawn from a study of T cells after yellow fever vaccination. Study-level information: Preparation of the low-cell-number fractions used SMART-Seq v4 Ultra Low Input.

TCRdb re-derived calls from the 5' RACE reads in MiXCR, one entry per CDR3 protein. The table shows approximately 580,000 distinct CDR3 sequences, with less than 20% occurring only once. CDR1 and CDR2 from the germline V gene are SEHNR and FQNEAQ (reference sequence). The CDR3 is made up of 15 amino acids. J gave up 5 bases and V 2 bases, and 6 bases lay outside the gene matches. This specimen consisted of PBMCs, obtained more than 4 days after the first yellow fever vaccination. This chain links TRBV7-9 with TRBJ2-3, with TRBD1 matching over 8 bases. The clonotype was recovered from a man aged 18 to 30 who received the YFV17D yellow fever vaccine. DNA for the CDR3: TGTGCCAGCAGCTTAATTGGGACAGGAGGAGATACGCAGTATTTT. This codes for CASSLIGTGGDTQYF.